These T cell receptor beta chains were read from a single sample in a study of blood T cell repertoires in COVID-19. The protocol was immunoSEQ multiplex PCR, while the TCRdb copy is restricted to in-frame clones and leaves out a portion. Here the sample spans approximately 250,000 clones, 83% being singletons. Sequencing used peripheral blood. The origin of the receptors is a human donor in a cohort sampled during active COVID-19. The CDR3 runs from the conserved cysteine through the conserved F or W. The order of the fields is clone size, V gene, J gene, D gene, CDR3 protein, CDR3 DNA. A D gene is named only where the DNA matches it firmly. Size is omitted from some rows. Given values are once, few, many or a class for expanded clones.

clone_size: NA
v_call: TRBV19
j_call: TRBJ1-1
d_call: TRBD1
cdr3_aa: CASRSRTGYAEAFF
cdr3_nt: TGTGCCAGTAGATCGAGGACAGGGTACGCTGAAGCTTTCTTT

clone_size: NA
v_call: TRBV7-3
j_call: TRBJ1-1
d_call: NA
cdr3_aa: CASSFQAGDTEAFF
cdr3_nt: TGTGCCAGCAGCTTTCAGGCGGGTGACACTGAAGCTTTCTTT

clone_size: NA
v_call: TRBV10-3
j_call: TRBJ1-2
d_call: TRBD1
cdr3_aa: CAINERGTGNYGYTF
cdr3_nt: TGTGCCATTAATGAGCGGGGGACAGGGAACTACGGCTACACCTTC

clone_size: NA
v_call: TRBV6-5
j_call: TRBJ1-1
d_call: NA
cdr3_aa: CASSSSHEQGTEAFF
cdr3_nt: TGTGCCAGCAGCTCCTCCCATGAGCAGGGCACTGAAGCTTTCTTT

clone_size: NA
v_call: TRBV11-2
j_call: TRBJ1-6
d_call: NA
cdr3_aa: CASSLEGGGSPLHF
cdr3_nt: TGTGCCAGCAGCTTAGAGGGGGGGGGATCACCCCTCCACTTT

clone_size: NA
v_call: TRBV7-2
j_call: TRBJ2-2
d_call: TRBD1
cdr3_aa: CASSPDRVTGELFF
cdr3_nt: TGTGCCAGCAGTCCCGACAGGGTCACCGGGGAGCTGTTTTTT

clone_size: NA
v_call: TRBV11-2
j_call: TRBJ2-3
d_call: TRBD2
cdr3_aa: CASSPPRGTSGGDTQYF
cdr3_nt: TGTGCCAGCAGCCCCCCTCGGGGGACTAGCGGGGGAGATACGCAGTATTTT

clone_size: NA
v_call: TRBV5-1
j_call: TRBJ2-2
d_call: NA
cdr3_aa: CASSSGQFTGELFF
cdr3_nt: TGCGCCAGCAGCTCCGGACAGTTCACCGGGGAGCTGTTTTTT

clone_size: few
v_call: TRBV28
j_call: TRBJ1-1
d_call: TRBD1
cdr3_aa: CASSPRTGGWTEAFF
cdr3_nt: TGTGCCAGCAGTCCCAGGACAGGGGGTTGGACTGAAGCTTTCTTT

clone_size: NA
v_call: TRBV11-3
j_call: TRBJ2-3
d_call: NA
cdr3_aa: CASSLARSTDTQYF
cdr3_nt: TGTGCCAGCAGCTTAGCCCGGAGCACAGATACGCAGTATTTT

clone_size: few
v_call: TRBV6-1
j_call: TRBJ1-1
d_call: NA
cdr3_aa: CASSEDPGEDTEAFF
cdr3_nt: TGTGCCAGCAGTGAAGACCCGGGGGAGGACACTGAAGCTTTCTTT

clone_size: few
v_call: TRBV29-1
j_call: TRBJ1-2
d_call: NA
cdr3_aa: CSVDGVRDYGYTF
cdr3_nt: TGCAGCGTTGATGGGGTCAGGGATTACGGCTACACCTTC

clone_size: NA
v_call: TRBV29-1
j_call: TRBJ2-1
d_call: TRBD2
cdr3_aa: CSVGSSGVRHEQFF
cdr3_nt: TGCAGCGTTGGGTCTAGCGGGGTACGTCATGAGCAGTTCTTC

clone_size: NA
v_call: TRBV28
j_call: TRBJ2-7
d_call: TRBD2
cdr3_aa: CASTSGKTTYEQYF
cdr3_nt: TGTGCCAGTACTAGCGGGAAAACAACCTACGAGCAGTACTTC

clone_size: NA
v_call: TRBV3-1/TRBV3-2
j_call: TRBJ2-1
d_call: TRBD1
cdr3_aa: CASSQRPGQGVGNEQFF
cdr3_nt: TGTGCCAGCAGTCAAAGACCGGGACAGGGAGTTGGGAATGAGCAGTTCTTC

clone_size: NA
v_call: TRBV19
j_call: TRBJ1-5
d_call: TRBD1
cdr3_aa: CATSRDSMQPQHF
cdr3_nt: TGTGCCACGAGCCGGGACAGTATGCAGCCCCAGCATTTT

clone_size: NA
v_call: TRBV28
j_call: TRBJ2-7
d_call: TRBD1
cdr3_aa: CASSVGTGSYEQYF
cdr3_nt: TGTGCCAGCAGTGTGGGGACAGGGTCCTACGAGCAGTACTTC

clone_size: NA
v_call: TRBV19
j_call: TRBJ1-2
d_call: TRBD1
cdr3_aa: CASSSTGQGYGYTF
cdr3_nt: TGTGCCAGTAGCTCGACGGGACAGGGCTATGGCTACACCTTC

clone_size: NA
v_call: TRBV4-1
j_call: TRBJ2-1
d_call: NA
cdr3_aa: CASSQDWNRGRLF
cdr3_nt: TGCGCCAGCAGCCAAGATTGGAATAGGGGTAGGCTCTTC

clone_size: NA
v_call: TRBV7-9
j_call: TRBJ1-6
d_call: TRBD1
cdr3_aa: CASSSQGARIYSPLHF
cdr3_nt: TGTGCCAGCAGCTCGCAGGGGGCTCGGATTTATTCACCCCTCCACTTT

clone_size: NA
v_call: TRBV18
j_call: TRBJ1-5
d_call: NA
cdr3_aa: CASSGANQPQHF
cdr3_nt: TGTGCCAGCTCGGGGGCCAATCAGCCCCAGCATTTT

clone_size: NA
v_call: TRBV29-1
j_call: TRBJ2-5
d_call: NA
cdr3_aa: CSVGAGQETQYF
cdr3_nt: TGCAGCGTTGGGGCAGGACAAGAGACCCAGTACTTC

clone_size: NA
v_call: TRBV25-1
j_call: TRBJ2-3
d_call: NA
cdr3_aa: CASSLAYGHDTQYF
cdr3_nt: TGTGCCAGCAGCCTAGCGTACGGACATGATACGCAGTATTTT

clone_size: NA
v_call: TRBV10-1
j_call: TRBJ2-3
d_call: TRBD2
cdr3_aa: CASSESRSGVRTDTQYF
cdr3_nt: TGCGCCAGCAGTGAGTCACGTAGCGGGGTCCGCACAGATACGCAGTATTTT

clone_size: NA
v_call: TRBV7-2
j_call: TRBJ2-7
d_call: TRBD1
cdr3_aa: CASSLLGQGGNEQYF
cdr3_nt: TGTGCCAGCAGCTTACTTGGACAGGGGGGCAACGAGCAGTACTTC

clone_size: NA
v_call: TRBV7-6
j_call: TRBJ2-1
d_call: TRBD1
cdr3_aa: CASRPGQGAYNEQFF
cdr3_nt: TGTGCCAGCAGGCCTGGGCAGGGGGCCTACAATGAGCAGTTCTTC

clone_size: NA
v_call: TRBV3-1/TRBV3-2
j_call: TRBJ2-2
d_call: NA
cdr3_aa: CASTIAVNTGELFF
cdr3_nt: TGTGCCAGCACGATAGCGGTGAACACCGGGGAGCTGTTTTTT

clone_size: few
v_call: TRBV5-6
j_call: TRBJ2-1
d_call: TRBD2
cdr3_aa: CASSLGTSGTISYNEQFF
cdr3_nt: TGTGCCAGCAGCTTGGGGACTAGCGGGACAATCTCCTACAATGAGCAGTTCTTC

clone_size: once
v_call: TRBV5-1
j_call: TRBJ1-3
d_call: NA
cdr3_aa: CASSKGRVEDGNTIYF
cdr3_nt: TGCGCCAGCAGCAAGGGCAGGGTAGAAGATGGAAACACCATATATTTT

clone_size: NA
v_call: TRBV3-1/TRBV3-2
j_call: TRBJ1-2
d_call: TRBD1
cdr3_aa: CASSKGTAQRGYTF
cdr3_nt: TGTGCCAGCAGTAAAGGGACAGCTCAAAGGGGCTACACCTTC

clone_size: NA
v_call: TRBV6-4
j_call: TRBJ2-6
d_call: NA
cdr3_aa: CASSKEGHETSGANVLTF
cdr3_nt: TGTGCCAGCAGTAAGGAAGGACACGAAACGTCTGGGGCCAACGTCCTGACTTTC

clone_size: NA
v_call: TRBV7-6
j_call: TRBJ2-2
d_call: TRBD1
cdr3_aa: CASTPMTGQDTGELFF
cdr3_nt: TGTGCCAGCACTCCTATGACAGGGCAAGACACCGGGGAGCTGTTTTTT

clone_size: NA
v_call: TRBV21-1
j_call: TRBJ1-3
d_call: NA
cdr3_aa: CASSKSRLWSGNTIYF
cdr3_nt: TGTGCCAGCAGCAAAAGTAGATTATGGTCTGGAAACACCATATATTTT

clone_size: NA
v_call: TRBV5-4
j_call: TRBJ2-5
d_call: NA
cdr3_aa: CASSLKGAQETQYF
cdr3_nt: TGTGCCAGCAGCTTGAAAGGGGCACAAGAGACCCAGTACTTC

clone_size: NA
v_call: TRBV4-1
j_call: TRBJ2-7
d_call: TRBD1
cdr3_aa: CASSHPRGGAYEQYF
cdr3_nt: TGCGCCAGCAGCCATCCTAGAGGGGGCGCGTACGAGCAGTACTTC

clone_size: NA
v_call: TRBV7-9
j_call: TRBJ2-6
d_call: TRBD2
cdr3_aa: CASSLGSTRGDPGANVLTF
cdr3_nt: TGTGCCAGCAGCTTAGGAAGCACCCGGGGGGACCCTGGGGCCAACGTCCTGACTTTC

clone_size: NA
v_call: TRBV2
j_call: TRBJ1-5
d_call: NA
cdr3_aa: CASSAGDSNQPQHF
cdr3_nt: TGTGCCAGCAGTGCCGGAGATAGCAATCAGCCCCAGCATTTT

clone_size: many
v_call: TRBV5-1
j_call: TRBJ2-5
d_call: TRBD2
cdr3_aa: CASSDSGGTGETQYF
cdr3_nt: TGCGCCAGCAGTGATAGCGGGGGGACGGGAGAGACCCAGTACTTC

clone_size: NA
v_call: TRBV18
j_call: TRBJ2-1
d_call: TRBD2
cdr3_aa: CASSAGTRRNEQFF
cdr3_nt: TGTGCCAGCTCTGCCGGGACTAGACGAAATGAGCAGTTCTTC

clone_size: NA
v_call: TRBV30
j_call: TRBJ1-4
d_call: NA
cdr3_aa: CAWRRVGEKLFF
cdr3_nt: TGTGCCTGGAGGAGGGTTGGGGAAAAACTGTTTTTT

clone_size: NA
v_call: TRBV10-3
j_call: TRBJ2-2
d_call: TRBD2
cdr3_aa: CAISEAGDLNTGELFF
cdr3_nt: TGTGCCATCAGTGAGGCGGGGGATTTAAACACCGGGGAGCTGTTTTTT

clone_size: NA
v_call: TRBV11-2
j_call: TRBJ1-2
d_call: TRBD1
cdr3_aa: CASSPDQGGYGYTF
cdr3_nt: TGTGCCAGCAGCCCAGACCAGGGGGGTTATGGCTACACCTTC

clone_size: NA
v_call: TRBV5-4
j_call: TRBJ1-6
d_call: NA
cdr3_aa: CASSLDRGGNSPLHF
cdr3_nt: TGTGCCAGCAGCTTGGATCGCGGTGGAAATTCACCCCTCCACTTT

clone_size: few
v_call: TRBV15
j_call: TRBJ1-2
d_call: TRBD1
cdr3_aa: CATSTGVLNYGYTF
cdr3_nt: TGTGCCACCTCTACAGGGGTCCTTAACTATGGCTACACCTTC

clone_size: NA
v_call: TRBV15
j_call: TRBJ2-7
d_call: NA
cdr3_aa: CATSRDPRGYEQYF
cdr3_nt: TGTGCCACCAGCAGAGATCCTCGCGGCTACGAGCAGTACTTC

clone_size: NA
v_call: TRBV10-1
j_call: TRBJ2-1
d_call: TRBD2
cdr3_aa: CASRDLAGSDNEQFF
cdr3_nt: TGCGCCAGCAGGGACCTAGCGGGGTCGGACAATGAGCAGTTCTTC